This entry lists 17 T cell receptor beta chains sequenced from one sample in a study of shared clonotypes between healthy human individuals. Assay used: immunoSEQ multiplex PCR; TCRdb lists only in-frame clones, some missing. Altogether just over 2,000,000 clones are present, 95% being singletons, with the ten largest covering 0.1% to 0.15%. The specimen sequenced was naive CD4+ T cells sorted from blood. The sample's subset: CD45RA+ positively selected. The source of these receptors is a young man in good health.

The chain uses TRBV11-2 and TRBJ2-3; D remains unclear. The CDR3 is made up of 12 amino acids. The germline gives CDR1 SGHAT, CDR2 FQNNGV. Trimming removed 1 base from V and 9 bases from J, with 8 bases in between. CDR3 nucleotide sequence: TGTGCCAGCAGCTTAGCGGTATGGACGCAGTATTTT. Amino acid sequence: CASSLAVWTQYF.

The V gene is TRBV10-3, the J gene TRBJ1-2; 7 bases are shared with TRBD1. CDR3 size: 15 residues. Germline lookup yields CDR1 ENHRY and CDR2 SYGVKD. The trim removed 3 bases at V and 3 bases at J, leaving 7 bases unmatched. CDR3 amino acids: CAISDYRGDDYGYTF. CDR3 coding DNA: TGTGCCATCAGTGATTACAGGGGCGATGACTATGGCTACACCTTC.

This rearrangement joins TRBV5-6 to TRBJ2-7; the D gene is possibly TRBD1 (6 bases). The CDR3 has 15 residues. With 1 base removed from V and 2 bases from J, the gap between germline ends came to 13 bases. Looked up from germline, CDR1 is SGHDT and CDR2 is YYEEEE. The DNA for the CDR3 is TGTGCCAGCAGCTTGCCTAGCAGGGGAGCCTACGAGCAGTACTTC. Protein: CASSLPSRGAYEQYF.

This clone was seen just once. The chain links TRBV29-1 to TRBJ2-5; TRBD2 matches at 9 bases. The CDR3 consists of 12 residues. CDR1 is SQVTM and CDR2 is ANQGSEA in the germline V gene. Trimming cost V 8 bases and J 5 bases; bases outside gene matches: 6. CDR3 in DNA: TGCAGCACAGATAGCGGGGGTGAGACCCAGTACTTC. Translation: CSTDSGGETQYF.

This clone showed up just once. The genes are TRBV2 and TRBJ1-2, with D uncertain. V was clipped by 1 base and J by 7 bases, with 16 bases between them. The length of the CDR3 is 15 residues. The V gene's germline CDR1 is SNHLY and CDR2 FYNNEI. CDR3 protein: CASSEEASVISGYTF. DNA of the CDR3: TGTGCCAGCAGTGAAGAAGCGTCCGTGATAAGTGGCTACACCTTC.

This rearrangement joins TRBV10-2 to TRBJ2-7, with D possibly being TRBD1 (6 bases). The CDR3 has 15 amino acids. The V end was cut by 3 bases, the J end by 3 bases, with 15 bases between. Per germline, CDR1 WSHSY and CDR2 SAAADI. CDR3 nucleotide sequence: TGCGCCAGCAGTGATCCCCCGGTACAGGGCTACGAGCAGTACTTC. This gives the protein CASSDPPVQGYEQYF.

This chain connects TRBV18 to TRBJ2-1, with 10 bases matching TRBD2. V shed 3 bases, J shed 0 bases, and the junction held 8 bases outside the gene matches. CDR1 is KGHSH and CDR2 is LQKENI in the germline V gene. The CDR3 contains 18 residues. CDR3 coding DNA: TGTGCCAGCTCACCTCAGCTAGCGGGGGCTAGCTCCTACAATGAGCAGTTCTTC. Translating it yields CASSPQLAGASSYNEQFF.

This clone was seen a few times. V and J are TRBV5-6 and TRBJ2-7; perhaps D is TRBD1 or TRBD2 (5 bases each). The germline CDR1 and CDR2 sequences are SGHDT and YYEEEE. The CDR3 is 13 residues long. V was shortened by 7 bases and J by 3 bases, with 14 bases between the two germline ends. The CDR3 DNA sequence: TGTGCCAGCTCCAGAGGGGATCGCTACGAGCAGTACTTC. This codes for CASSRGDRYEQYF.

The J gene is TRBJ2-3, the V gene TRBV10-1; 8 bases map to TRBD2. Germline V gives CDR1 WNHNN, CDR2 SYGVQD (reference sequence). This CDR3 has 16 amino acids. V lost 3 bases and J lost 3; bases outside the gene matches: 8. The CDR3 is CASSDLAGKSTDTQYF. The CDR3 DNA sequence: TGCGCCAGCAGTGATTTAGCGGGAAAGTCGACAGATACGCAGTATTTT.

This clone was seen more than once but under ten times. Other DNA sequences in the sample encode the same CDR3. The J gene is TRBJ1-1, the V gene TRBV18, with TRBD1 matching 7 bases. CDR1 KGHSH and CDR2 LQKENI come from the germline V gene. The CDR3 covers 15 residues. V trimming: 0 bases; J trimming: 1 base; junction bases outside the gene matches: 2. CDR3 sequence reads: CASSPPGQANTEAFF. The CDR3 region has the DNA TGTGCCAGCTCACCACCCGGACAGGCGAACACTGAAGCTTTCTTT. Full variable domain (outside the CDR3, taken from reference TRBV18 and TRBJ1-1): NAGVMQNPRHLVRRRGQEARLRCSPMKGHSHVYWYRQLPEEGLKFMVYLQKENIIDESGMPKERFSAEFPKEGPSILRIQQVVRGDSAAYFCASSPPGQANTEAFFGQGTRLTVV.

This chain's CDR3 is CASTLDRPRGGYTF. Written as DNA, the CDR3 is TGTGCCAGCACCCTGGACCGACCTAGGGGTGGCTACACCTTC. The chain links TRBV28 to TRBJ1-2, with a tentative D call TRBD1 (5 bases). The CDR3 extends over 14 amino acids. The germline V gene encodes CDR1 MDHEN and CDR2 SYDVKM. V dropped 7 bases and J dropped 7 bases, with 19 bases sitting between them.

V is TRBV5-6 and J is TRBJ1-2, with a weak D call TRBD1 (5 bases). The V end lost 5 bases, the J end lost 6 bases, and 14 bases lay between the germline ends. The CDR3 has 13 amino acids. CDR1 and CDR2 (germline): SGHDT, YYEEEE. DNA of the CDR3: TGTGCCAGCAGTAGGGGCCAGGGTGATGGCTACACCTTC. Protein product: CASSRGQGDGYTF.

This chain connects TRBV5-1 to TRBJ1-4, with a possible D match to TRBD1 (5 bases). CDR1 and CDR2 (germline): SGHRS, YFSETQ. V lost 0 bases to trimming and J lost 3 bases, with 9 bases between them. The CDR3 loop spans 15 amino acids. The CDR3 region is CASSLEEGSNEKLFF. In DNA, the CDR3 is TGCGCCAGCAGCTTGGAGGAGGGGTCTAATGAAAAACTGTTTTTT. Variable domain in full (rest from reference TRBV5-1 and TRBJ1-4): KAGVTQTPRYLIKTRGQQVTLSCSPISGHRSVSWYQQTPGQGLQFLFEYFSETQRNKGNFPGRFSGRQFSNSRSEMNVSTLELGDSALYLCASSLEEGSNEKLFFGSGTQLSVL.

This clone was counted once. This chain joins TRBV4-1 and TRBJ1-2, with TRBD1 matching 7 bases. Germline lookup yields CDR1 MGHRA and CDR2 YSYEKL. CDR3 size: 16 residues. V shed 6 bases, J shed 2 bases, and the junction held 12 bases outside the gene matches. CDR3 region: CASRRRKRGGNYGYTF. CDR3 DNA: TGCGCCAGCAGACGTCGGAAACGAGGGGGCAACTATGGCTACACCTTC.

A word on this clone: A much larger clone is a single base away; this may be a read error. The V gene is TRBV7-9, the J gene TRBJ1-1; D is unresolved. The CDR3 sequence is 13 residues long. Germline V gene sequence: CDR1 SEHNR, CDR2 FQNEAQ (reference sequence). The ends were cut back, 2 bases at V and 1 base at J, with 5 bases in the middle. This CDR3 is CASSLPQNTEAFF. CDR3 nucleotides: TGTGCCAGCAGCTTACCGCAGAACACTGAAGCTTTCTTT.

CDR3: CATSTIYTGELFF. The DNA for the CDR3 is TGTGCCACCAGCACAATATACACCGGGGAGCTGTTTTTT. The chain carries TRBV15 and TRBJ2-2; D gene uncertain. Germline lookup yields CDR1 LNHNV and CDR2 YYDKDF (reference sequence). The CDR3 spans 13 residues. Trimming took off 4 bases at V and 3 bases at J, with 6 bases between the two ends. Combining the CDR3 with reference TRBV15 and TRBJ2-2 gives the whole variable domain DAMVIQNPRYQVTQFGKPVTLSCSQTLNHNVMYWYQQKSSQAPKLLFHYYDKDFNNEADTPDNFQSRRPNTSFCFLDIRSPGLGDTAMYLCATSTIYTGELFFGEGSRLTVL.

This chain connects TRBV6-1 to TRBJ2-5; possibly TRBD1 or TRBD2 for D (5 bases each). This CDR3 is 19 amino acids long. Germline V CDR1 and CDR2: MNHNS, SASEGT. Trimming left V 4 bases short and J 1 base short, with 25 bases between. The CDR3 is CASSGPGRRSVPIQETQYF. The DNA of the CDR3 is TGTGCCAGCAGTGGACCGGGACGGCGATCCGTTCCCATCCAAGAGACCCAGTACTTC.